A single T cell receptor (beta chain) is shown here with its context. What it binds is not known. Germline V CDR1 and CDR2: LGHNA, YNFKEQ. J lost 3 bases, V lost 1 base, and 3 bases had no gene match. The CDR3 is made up of 14 amino acids. This sample is drawn from a study of T-cell memory formation after mild COVID-19. On the study more broadly: Each donor largely had its own TCR clusters. Study results and limitations: Balance between CD4 and CD8 was seen in clones contracting day 15 to 85, and a CD4+ lean was seen in later expanders. Among clones peaking at day 37 in the second wave, SARS-CoV-2 specificity remained unconfirmed. Prior to infection, memory already included some responding clones, suggesting cross-reactive memory joined.

TCRdb independently ran MiXCR on the 5' RACE reads; one entry per CDR3 protein. Among roughly 190,000 distinct CDR3 sequences, around 30% were seen once, and the ten largest hold about an eighth. The sequenced sample consisted of PBMCs or a T cell subset sorted from them (not recorded which). This TCR was recovered from an adult woman who had mild COVID-19 (a few samples of this study predate the infection). Cell type and time point are not known. The genes are TRBV4-2 and TRBJ2-7, with 7 bases identical to TRBD2. The CDR3 nucleotides are TGTGCCAGCAGCCAAGCTAGCGGAGACTACGAGCAGTACTTC. Its protein product is CASSQASGDYEQYF.